Below, 30 T cell receptor beta chains from the same sample are listed, as sequenced in a study of cytomegalovirus exposure and HLA in healthy donors. Both 60 Vbeta primers and 13 Jbeta primers went into the PCR. Profiled with immunoSEQ multiplex PCR; TCRdb holds only in-frame clones, not every one. This table holds 100,000 to 150,000 clones, around 80% found once. Specimen: PBMCs. Every receptor here comes from a man aged 25-40 years in good health and CMV-seronegative.

The chain employs TRBV14 and TRBJ1-2; D is ambiguous. This CDR3 region has 12 residues. Per the germline V gene, CDR1 is SGHDN and CDR2 is FVKESK. Trimming pared 2 bases from V and 5 bases from J, leaving 6 bases between. CDR3 region: CASSQYEYGYTF. The CDR3 DNA sequence: TGTGCCAGCAGCCAATATGAGTATGGCTACACCTTC. The whole variable domain, filled in from reference TRBV14 and TRBJ1-2, reads EAGVTQFPSHSVIEKGQTVTLRCDPISGHDNLYWYRRVMGKEIKFLLHFVKESKQDESGMPNNRFLAERTGGTYSTLKVQPAELEDSGVYFCASSQYEYGYTFGSGTRLTVV.

V and J are TRBV13 and TRBJ2-7; possibly TRBD2 for D (6 bases). Germline assignment: CDR1 PRHDT and CDR2 FYEKMQ (reference sequence). V was shortened by 5 bases and J by 0 bases, with 11 bases between the two germline ends. This CDR3 is built from 14 residues. The CDR3 reads CASSRVGGSYEQYF. CDR3 coding DNA: TGTGCCAGCAGCCGAGTGGGGGGCTCCTACGAGCAGTACTTC.

The J gene is TRBJ2-7, the V gene TRBV10-3; D is perhaps TRBD1 (5 bases). The CDR3 is 13 residues long. With 2 bases removed from V and 3 bases from J, the gap between germline ends came to 8 bases. The germline gives CDR1 ENHRY, CDR2 SYGVKD. The CDR3 reads CAISEGQGYEQYF. DNA for the CDR3: TGTGCCATCAGTGAGGGGCAGGGCTACGAGCAGTACTTC.

This clone was recorded once. V and J are TRBV28 and TRBJ1-1; D perhaps matches TRBD1 (5 bases). The V end was cut by 9 bases, the J end by 1 base, with 12 bases between. This CDR3 is built from 13 residues. Germline CDR1 reads MDHEN; CDR2 reads SYDVKM. The DNA of the CDR3 is TGTGCCAGTTTGGGGGGTTGGAACACTGAAGCTTTCTTT. This codes for CASLGGWNTEAFF.

The chain combines TRBV10-1 with TRBJ2-1; 14 bases agree with TRBD2. Losses at the gene ends were 6 bases for V and 10 bases for J; bases not matched to a gene: 8. This CDR3 spans 15 amino acids. Germline V gene data show CDR1 as WNHNN and CDR2 as SYGVQD (reference sequence). CDR3 bases: TGCGCCAGCAGGGTTGGACTAGCGGGAGGTATGGAGCAGTTCTTC. Its translation is CASRVGLAGGMEQFF.

The chain has TRBV28 and TRBJ2-7, with 7 nucleotides matching TRBD1. J gave up 5 bases and V 2 bases, and 3 bases lay outside the gene matches. This CDR3 region has 13 residues. Per germline, CDR1 MDHEN and CDR2 SYDVKM. CDR3 sequence: CASSLRGLDEQYF. CDR3 DNA sequence: TGTGCCAGCAGTTTAAGGGGGCTGGACGAGCAGTACTTC.

The V gene is TRBV7-2, the J gene TRBJ1-1; a weak D match, TRBD1 (5 bases). CDR1 and CDR2 (germline): SGHTA, FQGNSA. The CDR3 is 13 amino acids. V lost 1 base and J lost 7, with 10 bases in between. The CDR3 spells CASSLVGPGEAFF. The CDR3 DNA follows: TGTGCCAGCAGCTTAGTGGGGCCCGGTGAAGCTTTCTTT.

The chain links TRBV9 to TRBJ2-3; weak D call: TRBD2 (6 bases). The germline gives CDR1 SGDLS, CDR2 YYNGEE. The V end was cut by 5 bases, the J end by 5 bases, with 9 bases between. The CDR3 extends over 12 amino acids. Here the CDR3 DNA reads TGTGCCAGCAGGGCCGGGGGAGATACGCAGTATTTT. Residues: CASRAGGDTQYF.

In its sample, this clone was seen once. The gene calls are TRBV19 and TRBJ2-4; D ambiguous. The V gene's germline CDR1 is LNHDA and CDR2 SQIVND (reference sequence). This CDR3 comprises 17 residues. Trimming pared 6 bases from V and 1 base from J, leaving 19 bases between. The CDR3 sequence: CASSLRGSSAAKNIQYF. The DNA of the CDR3 is TGTGCCAGTAGCCTTCGCGGCTCCTCCGCGGCCAAAAACATTCAGTACTTC.

The chain is built from TRBV11-2 and TRBJ2-3; D perhaps matches TRBD2 (5 bases). Germline values: CDR1 SGHAT, CDR2 FQNNGV. Trimming took 3 bases from V and 5 from J, leaving 6 bases between them. The CDR3 has 12 residues. The CDR3 region is CASSLGRDTQYF. CDR3 nucleotide sequence: TGTGCCAGCAGCTTGGGGAGAGATACGCAGTATTTT. The full variable domain, completed using reference TRBV11-2 and TRBJ2-3, is EAGVAQSPRYKIIEKRQSVAFWCNPISGHATLYWYQQILGQGPKLLIQFQNNGVVDDSQLPKDRFSAERLKGVDSTLKIQPAKLEDSAVYLCASSLGRDTQYFGPGTRLTVL.

This sequence joins TRBV28 and TRBJ2-1; D not resolved. Trimming left V 2 bases short and J 4 bases short, with 6 bases between. CDR3 length: 13 residues. Looked up from germline, CDR1 is MDHEN and CDR2 is SYDVKM. The chain's CDR3 is CASSLSPYNEQFF. The DNA of the CDR3 is TGTGCCAGCAGTTTAAGCCCGTACAATGAGCAGTTCTTC.

CDR3 bases: TGTGCCAGCAGTGCGGCCCCTAGTTGGACAGATACGCAGTATTTT. Amino acid sequence: CASSAAPSWTDTQYF. This chain links TRBV2 with TRBJ2-3; D remains ambiguous. The CDR3 loop spans 15 amino acids. V was cut by 4 bases and J by 3 bases, with 14 bases left in between. Germline assignment: CDR1 SNHLY and CDR2 FYNNEI.

The rearrangement uses TRBV4-1 and TRBJ1-6, with D uncertain. V was pared by 5 bases and J by 14 bases, with 19 bases between. Per the germline V gene, CDR1 is MGHRA and CDR2 is YSYEKL. The CDR3 has 14 amino acids. In nucleotides, the CDR3 is TGCGCCAGCAGCGTTCTTGCAGGCTCGTTGGCCCTCCACTTT. Translated: CASSVLAGSLALHF.

V is TRBV7-2 and J is TRBJ2-7; TRBD2 might be the D (7 bases). This CDR3 is built from 15 residues. V shed 5 bases and J shed 4 bases, with 18 bases lying between them. Germline V gene lookup returns CDR1 SGHTA and CDR2 FQGNSA. The CDR3 is CASSPRGGGLYEQYF. The CDR3 region has the DNA TGTGCCAGCAGCCCGCGTGGGGGGGGGCTATACGAGCAGTACTTC.

This chain uses TRBV5-4 with TRBJ2-3; 10 bases fit TRBD2. The CDR3 contains 15 residues. CDR1 and CDR2 from the germline V gene are SGHNT and YYREEE (reference sequence). V was clipped by 1 base and J by 4 bases; unmatched bases: 3. The CDR3 DNA sequence: TGTGCCAGCAGCTTGAGCGGGGGGGAGGCAGATACGCAGTATTTT. Amino acids: CASSLSGGEADTQYF.

The V gene is TRBV5-4, the J gene TRBJ2-2, with 7 bases that match TRBD1. V lost 3 bases and J lost 4; bases outside the gene matches: 6. The CDR3 runs to 15 residues. Germline-derived CDR1 and CDR2 are SGHNT and YYREEE (reference sequence). The chain's CDR3 is CASSSQGSRTGELFF. The CDR3 DNA is TGTGCCAGCAGCTCACAGGGGAGCCGCACCGGGGAGCTGTTTTTT.

This clone was seen only a few times. The rearrangement uses TRBV28 and TRBJ1-2; TRBD1 matches 9 bases. V lost 3 bases, J lost 4 bases, and 3 bases stayed unmatched. Germline CDR1 is MDHEN and CDR2 is SYDVKM. The CDR3 runs to 14 residues. CDR3 amino acids: CASSFSGQGYGYTF. The CDR3 nucleotides are TGTGCCAGCAGTTTCTCGGGACAGGGCTATGGCTACACCTTC.

The chain combines TRBV27 with TRBJ2-1; 8 nucleotides line up with TRBD2. The junction had 7 bases not matched to a gene; V was cut back by 2 bases and J by 7 bases. CDR3 size: 15 residues. The germline gives CDR1 MNHEY, CDR2 SMNVEV (reference sequence). This chain's CDR3 is CASSLREGHRNEQFF. The CDR3 DNA sequence: TGTGCCAGCAGTTTACGGGAGGGCCATAGAAATGAGCAGTTCTTC.

This chain uses TRBV7-2 with TRBJ1-1, with D hard to call. Looked up from germline, CDR1 is SGHTA and CDR2 is FQGNSA. This CDR3 is built from 13 residues. V lost 4 bases and J 4 bases, leaving 10 bases between the germline ends. The CDR3 DNA reads TGTGCCAGCAGCTGGAAAGCGGCCACTGAAGCTTTCTTT. As protein: CASSWKAATEAFF.

This clone was seen a few times. The chain joins TRBV15 to TRBJ2-5; maybe TRBD2 (6 bases). Germline loops: CDR1 LNHNV, CDR2 YYDKDF (reference sequence). V lost 1 base and J 5 bases, leaving 17 bases between the germline ends. This CDR3 spans 16 amino acids. The CDR3 is CATSRVNRGIGETQYF. CDR3 sequence (DNA): TGTGCCACCAGCAGAGTGAATCGGGGGATAGGGGAGACCCAGTACTTC.

The chain carries TRBV18 and TRBJ2-7, with 15 bases matching TRBD2. V was clipped by 8 bases and J by 5 bases; unmatched bases: 1. Germline loops: CDR1 KGHSH, CDR2 LQKENI. The CDR3 is 13 amino acids. CDR3 nucleotide sequence: TGTGCCAGCCGGACTAGCGGGGGGGACGAGCAGTACTTC. The encoded protein is CASRTSGGDEQYF.

The V gene is TRBV6-1, the J gene TRBJ1-3; tentatively, D is TRBD1 (6 bases). The V end lost 7 bases, the J end lost 9 bases, and 16 bases lay between the germline ends. The CDR3 loop spans 13 amino acids. Germline V lookup: CDR1 MNHNS, CDR2 SASEGT. The CDR3 is CASNNDRFGTIYF. The CDR3 DNA follows: TGTGCCAGCAACAACGACAGGTTTGGCACCATATATTTT.

The chain links TRBV6-5 to TRBJ2-7; 7 bases fit TRBD1. Germline CDR1 and CDR2: MNHEY and SVGAGI. This CDR3 is 15 amino acids long. V lost 2 bases to trimming and J lost 0 bases; unmatched junction nucleotides: 4. CDR3 DNA sequence: TGTGCCAGCAGTTACCGGGACAGAAACTCCTACGAGCAGTACTTC. This translates into CASSYRDRNSYEQYF.

The chain links TRBV11-2 to TRBJ2-3; 9 bases are a match to TRBD2. The CDR3 contains 15 residues. Germline CDR1 is SGHAT and CDR2 is FQNNGV. J gave up 2 bases and V 5 bases, and 5 bases lay outside the gene matches. In DNA form, the CDR3 reads TGTGCCAGCAGCACCAGCGGGAGGATCACAGATACGCAGTATTTT. The encoded protein is CASSTSGRITDTQYF.

The chain carries TRBV28 and TRBJ2-3; the match to TRBD2 covers 10 bases. The germline gives CDR1 MDHEN, CDR2 SYDVKM. The CDR3 has 16 residues. V trimming: 4 bases; J trimming: 4 bases; junction bases outside the gene matches: 8. In DNA, the CDR3 is TGTGCCAGCAGTTCCCGCCTAGCGGGAGATTCAGATACGCAGTATTTT. Translation gives CASSSRLAGDSDTQYF. Combining the CDR3 with reference TRBV28 and TRBJ2-3 gives the whole variable domain DVKVTQSSRYLVKRTGEKVFLECVQDMDHENMFWYRQDPGLGLRLIYFSYDVKMKEKGDIPEGYSVSREKKERFSLILESASTNQTSMYLCASSSRLAGDSDTQYFGPGTRLTVL.

J is TRBJ2-7 and V is TRBV6-5; the D gene is possibly TRBD1 (5 bases). The CDR3 contains 14 residues. Germline CDR1 is MNHEY and CDR2 is SVGAGI. V lost 1 base and J lost 4, with 11 bases in between. CDR3 residues: CASSYYRQSYEQYF. The CDR3 coding sequence is TGTGCCAGCAGTTACTATCGACAGTCATACGAGCAGTACTTC.

The chain recombines TRBV19 with TRBJ1-1; the D is unclear. There are 11 residues in the CDR3. Germline lookup yields CDR1 LNHDA and CDR2 SQIVND (reference sequence). V shed 7 bases and J shed 4 bases, with 7 bases lying between them. The CDR3 coding sequence is TGTGCCAGTAACGACTTCACTGAAGCTTTCTTT. It encodes CASNDFTEAFF.

The V call is TRBV14, the J call TRBJ1-2; D gene unclear. Germline lookup yields CDR1 SGHDN and CDR2 FVKESK. The CDR3 length is 13 residues. Trimming left V 1 base short and J 5 bases short, with 8 bases between. DNA for the CDR3: TGTGCCAGCAGCCAAGTCCGGGAGTATGGCTACACCTTC. Its translation: CASSQVREYGYTF. Combining the CDR3 with reference TRBV14 and TRBJ1-2 gives the whole variable domain EAGVTQFPSHSVIEKGQTVTLRCDPISGHDNLYWYRRVMGKEIKFLLHFVKESKQDESGMPNNRFLAERTGGTYSTLKVQPAELEDSGVYFCASSQVREYGYTFGSGTRLTVV.

The V call is TRBV7-8, the J call TRBJ1-3; D unresolved. Germline lookup yields CDR1 SGHVS and CDR2 FQNEAQ. The CDR3 extends over 11 amino acids. The V end was cut by 6 bases, the J end by 3 bases, with 3 bases between. Here the CDR3 reads CASRYGNTIYF. The CDR3 nucleotides read TGTGCCAGCAGATATGGAAACACCATATATTTT.

The rearrangement uses TRBV30 and TRBJ2-1; 7 positions match TRBD1. V shed 4 bases, J shed 0 bases, and the junction held 6 bases outside the gene matches. This CDR3 region has 15 residues. Germline CDR1 is GTSNPN and CDR2 is SVGIG (reference sequence). DNA for the CDR3: TGTGCCTGGAATCCGACAGGGAGCTCCTACAATGAGCAGTTCTTC. Translating gives CAWNPTGSSYNEQFF.